The present T cell receptor (beta chain) was sequenced within a study of cytomegalovirus exposure and HLA in healthy donors. CDR1 is LNHDA, CDR2 SQIVND, per germline (reference sequence). The CDR3 has 14 amino acids. Trimming removed 5 bases from V and 0 bases from J, with 10 bases in between. Note on this clone: No antigen is known for it.

Overall study results and limits: A later analysis showed that HLA-associated TCR beta chains had undergone more clonal expansion than equally common others. Most TCR sequences were uncommon, yet certain public TCRs appeared in many donors.

Vbeta (60) and Jbeta (13) primers were used in the PCR. Only in-frame clones appear in the TCRdb table, and some are missing; sequencing was by immunoSEQ multiplex PCR. Of some 150,000 clones listed, roughly three fifths are singletons. The clonotype originates from a middle-aged woman in good health and CMV-seronegative. Material for sequencing was PBMCs. J is TRBJ1-1 and V is TRBV19, with D perhaps matching TRBD1 (5 bases). CDR3 bases: TGTGCCAGTAGTTTGGACATGGTGAACACTGAAGCTTTCTTT. This translates into CASSLDMVNTEAFF.